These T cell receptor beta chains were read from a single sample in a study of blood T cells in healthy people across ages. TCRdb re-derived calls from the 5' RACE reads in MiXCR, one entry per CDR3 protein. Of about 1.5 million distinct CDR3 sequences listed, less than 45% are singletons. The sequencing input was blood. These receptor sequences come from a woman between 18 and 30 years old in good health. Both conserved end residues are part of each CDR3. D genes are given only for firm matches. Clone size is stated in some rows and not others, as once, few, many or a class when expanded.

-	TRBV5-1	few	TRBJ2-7	CASSKDTTSYEQYF	TGCGCCAGCAGCAAGGATACCACCTCCTACGAGCAGTACTTC
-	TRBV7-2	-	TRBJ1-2	CASSSQQVGGYGYTF	TGTGCCAGCAGCTCCCAACAGGTGGGGGGCTATGGCTACACCTTC
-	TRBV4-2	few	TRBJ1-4	CASSQARGNEKLFF	TGTGCCAGCAGCCAAGCAAGGGGGAATGAAAAACTGTTTTTT
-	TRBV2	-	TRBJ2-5	CASSGGLGNEQYF	TGTGCCAGCAGTGGGGGGTTGGGCAATGAGCAGTACTTC
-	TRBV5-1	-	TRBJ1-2	CASSLAIPTDSYGYTF	TGCGCCAGCAGCTTGGCCATTCCCACAGACTCCTATGGCTACACCTTC
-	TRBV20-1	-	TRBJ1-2	CSARDLSGRGGYGYTF	TGCAGTGCTAGAGATTTGTCAGGGAGGGGGGGATATGGCTACACCTTC
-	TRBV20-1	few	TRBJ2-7	CSARDRRGGINEQYF	TGCAGTGCTAGAGATCGGAGGGGGGGGATAAACGAGCAGTACTTC
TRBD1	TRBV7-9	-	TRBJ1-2	CASSPDQGGSHYGYTF	TGTGCCAGCAGCCCCGATCAGGGGGGGTCCCACTATGGCTACACCTTC
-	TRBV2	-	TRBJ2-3	CASSKRVSTDTQYF	TGTGCCAGCAGTAAGAGAGTGAGCACAGATACGCAGTATTTT
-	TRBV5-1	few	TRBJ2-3	CASSTGRVGTDTQYF	TGCGCCAGCAGCACGGGGCGGGTCGGCACAGATACGCAGTATTTT
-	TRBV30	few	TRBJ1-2	CAWSAIRQLLNYGYTF	TGTGCCTGGAGTGCAATTCGACAGCTACTTAACTATGGCTACACCTTC
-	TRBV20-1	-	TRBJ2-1	CSASVRVETQFF	TGCAGTGCCTCCGTCAGGGTGGAGACCCAGTTCTTC
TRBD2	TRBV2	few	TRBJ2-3	CASTPGGSTDTQYF	TGTGCCAGCACCCCGGGAGGCAGCACAGATACGCAGTATTTT
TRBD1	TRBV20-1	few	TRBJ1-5	CSARNHRGLGNQPQHF	TGCAGTGCCAGAAACCACAGGGGGCTGGGCAATCAGCCCCAGCATTTT
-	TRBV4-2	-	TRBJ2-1	CASSQDSAGGYNEQFF	TGTGCCAGCAGCCAAGATTCCGCGGGCGGGTACAATGAGCAGTTCTTC
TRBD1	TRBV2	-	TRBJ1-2	CASSESYRGDGYTF	TGTGCCAGCAGTGAAAGTTACAGGGGTGATGGCTACACCTTC